This T cell receptor (beta chain) originates from a study of CD8 T cells in Susac syndrome. CD8+ and CD4+ T cells from blood underwent TCR beta sequencing, which was carried out in a high-throughput format. The multiple sclerosis control group consisted of treatment-naive patients whose relapsing-remitting disease, which was either stable or active, fulfilled revised McDonald criteria. The authors negatively isolated CD8+ and CD4+ T cells and FACS-enriched TEMRA cells. V was clipped by 2 bases and J by 3 bases; unmatched bases: 6. The CDR3 consists of 15 residues. Germline CDR1 MNHEY, CDR2 SVGAGI. After extraction with the RNeasy kit, roughly 0.5 to 1 ug of the RNA was reverse transcribed using random hexamers. The CDR3 of TCR beta was amplified by immunoSEQ multiplex PCR across 54 Vbeta and 13 Jbeta. MiXCR, run by TCRdb on the immunoSEQ multiplex PCR reads, gives a single entry per CDR3 protein. This sample has about 130,000 distinct CDR3 sequences; over 85% occur once, and the top ten carry around 0.3%.

Source material: CD8+ T cells from PBMCs. The sequence was obtained from a human donor with multiple sclerosis. The chain combines TRBV6-5 with TRBJ2-5, with TRBD2 matching over 7 bases. Written as DNA, the CDR3 is TGTGCCAGCAGTTACGTGGTGGCGGGAGAAGAGACCCAGTACTTC. Amino acids: CASSYVVAGEETQYF.